A single sample is the source of the 2 T cell receptor beta chains below, sequenced in a study of long-term antiretroviral therapy in people with HIV (dated by TCRdb to between 2021 and 2022). The immunoSEQ hsTCRB v3.0 assay was used at survey level resolution for TRB variable region sequencing. TCRdb's version of the immuneACCESS table is confined to in-frame rearrangements and falls short of the full clone set. An unresolved V gene accounts for under half of the shortfall where checked; the remainder is of unknown origin. The table for this sample lists 15,000 to 20,000 clones; 88% of them were counted only once. The biggest ten clones account for around 12% of the sample. The input for sequencing was unsorted PBMCs, taken 6.9 years after starting antiretroviral therapy. These receptors originate from a man aged 50 or older with HIV.

The rearrangement joins TRBV2 to TRBJ2-3; D may correspond to TRBD1 or TRBD2 (7 bases each). The CDR3 length is 14 residues. Deletions cut 3 bases from V and 6 bases from J, with 13 bases between. Germline V gives CDR1 SNHLY, CDR2 FYNNEI. The CDR3 nucleotides read TGTGCCAGCAGTGAGCGACAGGGAGGGGATACGCAGTATTTT. Translated, it gives CASSERQGGDTQYF. The complete variable domain, with remaining parts taken from reference TRBV2 and TRBJ2-3, reads EPEVTQTPSHQVTQMGQEVILRCVPISNHLYFYWYRQILGQKVEFLVSFYNNEISEKSEIFDDQFSVERPDGSNFTLKIRSTKLEDSAMYFCASSERQGGDTQYFGPGTRLTVL.

The V call is TRBV5-6, the J call TRBJ1-4; possibly TRBD1 for D (5 bases). Per the germline V gene, CDR1 is SGHDT and CDR2 is YYEEEE. The CDR3 spans 15 residues. Trimming shortened V by 1 base and J by 7 bases, and 14 bases separated the two germline ends. CDR3 bases: TGTGCCAGCAGCTTGCGGTCAGGGCCAGGTGAAAAACTGTTTTTT. The encoded protein is CASSLRSGPGEKLFF.